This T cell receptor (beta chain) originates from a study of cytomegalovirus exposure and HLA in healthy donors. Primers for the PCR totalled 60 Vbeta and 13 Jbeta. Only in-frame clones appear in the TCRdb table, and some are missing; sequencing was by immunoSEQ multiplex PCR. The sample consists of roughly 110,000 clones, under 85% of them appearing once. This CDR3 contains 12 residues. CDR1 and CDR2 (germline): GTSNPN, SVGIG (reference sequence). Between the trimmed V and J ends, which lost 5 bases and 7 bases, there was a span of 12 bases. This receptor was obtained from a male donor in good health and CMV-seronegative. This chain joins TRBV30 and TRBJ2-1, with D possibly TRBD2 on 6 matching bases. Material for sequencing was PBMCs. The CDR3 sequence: CAWRLDRNEQFF. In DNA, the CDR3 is TGTGCCTGGCGACTAGATAGGAATGAGCAGTTCTTC. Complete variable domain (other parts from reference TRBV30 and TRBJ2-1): SQTIHQWPATLVQPVGSPLSLECTVEGTSNPNLYWYRQAAGRGLQLLFYSVGIGQISSEVPQNLSASRPQDRQFILSSKKLLLSDSGFYLCAWRLDRNEQFFGPGTRLTVL.